These 23 T cell receptor beta chains were all obtained from the same sample, sequenced in a study of cytomegalovirus exposure and HLA in healthy donors. Sequenced by immunoSEQ multiplex PCR; TCRdb stores in-frame clones only, minus some. The data hold some 98,000 clones, with around 88% observed a single time. Sample: PBMCs. Receptors were obtained from a woman aged 30 to 39 in good health and CMV-seronegative.

The chain has TRBV29-1 and TRBJ1-2; tentative D call: TRBD1 (6 bases). The CDR3 covers 13 residues. The ends were cut back, 1 base at V and 4 bases at J, with 10 bases in the middle. CDR1 and CDR2 from the germline V gene are SQVTM and ANQGSEA. The CDR3 region has the DNA TGCAGCGTTGAAGTCAGGGGATCCTATGGCTACACCTTC. Its protein product is CSVEVRGSYGYTF.

The chain has TRBV29-1 and TRBJ2-7; D unresolved. Trimming stripped 6 bases from V and 1 base from J, with 13 bases between. The CDR3 is made up of 13 amino acids. Germline assignment: CDR1 SQVTM and CDR2 ANQGSEA. CDR3 residues: CSVHSSSSYEQYF. The DNA for the CDR3 is TGCAGCGTCCACAGCAGTAGTTCCTACGAGCAGTACTTC.

This clone has just one count. The chain is built from TRBV6-6 and TRBJ2-7; D gene ambiguous. In germline, CDR1 is MNHNY, CDR2 SVGAGI (reference sequence). There are 12 residues in the CDR3. With 3 bases removed from V and 4 bases from J, the gap between germline ends came to 7 bases. In DNA form, the CDR3 reads TGTGCCAGCAGTTATACCCTATACGAGCAGTACTTC. This translates into CASSYTLYEQYF.

The chain recombines TRBV19 with TRBJ2-7, with TRBD1 matching over 7 bases. V lost 1 base and J lost 5; bases outside the gene matches: 5. The CDR3 spans 14 residues. CDR1 and CDR2 from the germline V gene are LNHDA and SQIVND (reference sequence). The CDR3 coding sequence is TGTGCCAGTAGTATAGGGGGACAGCCCAACGAGCAGTACTTC. Its protein product is CASSIGGQPNEQYF. Variable domain in full (rest from reference TRBV19 and TRBJ2-7): DGGITQSPKYLFRKEGQNVTLSCEQNLNHDAMYWYRQDPGQGLRLIYYSQIVNDFQKGDIAEGYSVSREKKESFPLTVTSAQKNPTAFYLCASSIGGQPNEQYFGPGTRLTVT.

This chain connects TRBV7-2 to TRBJ1-1, with no clear D. The CDR3 runs to 13 residues. The V end was cut by 4 bases, the J end by 4 bases, with 10 bases between. CDR1 and CDR2 (germline): SGHTA, FQGNSA. Here the CDR3 DNA reads TGTGCCAGCAGCTCGGGGAGGCCCACTGAAGCTTTCTTT. Protein product: CASSSGRPTEAFF.

The chain joins TRBV11-1 to TRBJ1-1; 7 nucleotides align to TRBD1. The CDR3 sequence is 13 residues long. Trimming cost V 5 bases and J 4 bases; bases outside gene matches: 4. Germline CDR1 is SGHAT and CDR2 is FQDESV (reference sequence). In DNA form, the CDR3 reads TGTGCCAGCAGCGCACAGGGGACCACTGAAGCTTTCTTT. Protein: CASSAQGTTEAFF.

The chain couples TRBV20-1 to TRBJ2-7; perhaps TRBD1 as D (6 bases). Trimming took off 5 bases at V and 2 bases at J, with 7 bases between the two ends. The CDR3 runs 11 residues. Germline CDR1 and CDR2: DFQATT and SNEGSKA (reference sequence). The CDR3 DNA sequence: TGCAGTGCTGGGACACCCTACGAGCAGTACTTC. This sequence encodes CSAGTPYEQYF.

The chain is built from TRBV9 and TRBJ2-2, with a possible D match to TRBD1 (5 bases). Trimming removed 0 bases from V and 0 bases from J, with 18 bases in between. Germline lookup yields CDR1 SGDLS and CDR2 YYNGEE. The CDR3 is 19 residues long. CDR3 sequence (DNA): TGTGCCAGCAGCGTAGAGGGATACACAGGCTACCCGAACACCGGGGAGCTGTTTTTT. Protein product: CASSVEGYTGYPNTGELFF.

This clone was observed a single time. This chain connects TRBV11-2 to TRBJ1-2, with D unresolved. The V gene's germline CDR1 is SGHAT and CDR2 FQNNGV. This CDR3 is built from 16 residues. The V end lost 4 bases, the J end lost 2 bases, and 17 bases lay between the germline ends. CDR3 DNA sequence: TGTGCCAGCAGCTCCCCCCGGGGTCCGCGGAACTATGGCTACACCTTC. Translated: CASSSPRGPRNYGYTF.

This chain links TRBV13 with TRBJ1-4; no clear D gene. The CDR3 runs 15 residues. CDR1 is PRHDT, CDR2 FYEKMQ, per germline (reference sequence). V was cut by 2 bases and J by 2 bases, with 9 bases left in between. CDR3 in DNA: TGTGCCAGCAGCTTAAGGAGGTCGACTAATGAAAAACTGTTTTTT. Amino acid sequence: CASSLRRSTNEKLFF.

The V gene is TRBV5-1, the J gene TRBJ2-2; 9 bases line up with TRBD2. The CDR3 contains 16 residues. Germline V gene lookup returns CDR1 SGHRS and CDR2 YFSETQ. J gave up 2 bases and V 0 bases, and 2 bases lay outside the gene matches. Here the CDR3 reads CASSLGLAVNTGELFF. CDR3 in DNA: TGCGCCAGCAGCTTGGGACTAGCGGTAAACACCGGGGAGCTGTTTTTT.

Here the CDR3 reads CASSQAGQASGNTIYF. In DNA form, the CDR3 reads TGTGCCAGCAGCCAAGCGGGACAGGCCTCTGGAAACACCATATATTTT. The rearrangement joins TRBV4-2 to TRBJ1-3, with TRBD1 identical over 8 bases. Germline CDR1 and CDR2: LGHNA and YNFKEQ. The CDR3 contains 16 residues. V trimming: 1 base; J trimming: 0 bases; junction bases outside the gene matches: 2.

The chain joins TRBV28 to TRBJ2-1; D uncertain. The CDR3 runs 12 residues. Trimming removed 3 bases from V and 10 bases from J, with 10 bases in between. CDR1 and CDR2 from the germline V gene are MDHEN and SYDVKM. The DNA for the CDR3 is TGTGCCAGCAGTTTGACCCCCGGGGAGCAGTTCTTC. Its protein is CASSLTPGEQFF.

The V call is TRBV5-1, the J call TRBJ2-7, with D possibly matching TRBD1 (6 bases). Trimming took off 4 bases at V and 0 bases at J, with 8 bases between the two ends. The CDR3 contains 13 residues. Germline CDR1 is SGHRS and CDR2 is YFSETQ. The CDR3 protein is CASSPDSSYEQYF. CDR3 nucleotide sequence: TGCGCCAGCAGCCCGGACAGCTCCTACGAGCAGTACTTC.

This sequence joins TRBV2 and TRBJ1-5; 10 bases line up with TRBD1. Trimming at V came to 6 bases and at J to 4 bases, leaving 6 bases not matched to a gene. CDR1 is SNHLY, CDR2 FYNNEI, per germline. The CDR3 covers 15 residues. DNA of the CDR3: TGTGCCAGCAGAAAGACAGGGGGCATGAATCAGCCCCAGCATTTT. This sequence encodes CASRKTGGMNQPQHF.

The J gene is TRBJ1-2, the V gene TRBV18, with 9 bases lining up with TRBD1. With V trimmed by 2 bases and J by 4 bases, 2 bases remained unmatched. Germline assignment: CDR1 KGHSH and CDR2 LQKENI. This CDR3 contains 14 residues. The CDR3 spells CASSPTTGGYGYTF. In DNA, the CDR3 is TGTGCCAGCTCACCAACGACAGGGGGCTATGGCTACACCTTC.

This chain connects TRBV6-5 to TRBJ2-3; 7 nucleotides line up with TRBD1. The length of the CDR3 is 12 residues. Germline CDR1 reads MNHEY; CDR2 reads SVGAGI. V shed 10 bases and J 1 base; nucleotides not matched to a gene: 2. CDR3 nucleotides: TGTGCCACCGGACAGGGCACAGATACGCAGTATTTT. Its protein product is CATGQGTDTQYF.

This rearrangement joins TRBV18 to TRBJ2-7; tentatively, D is TRBD1 (6 bases). V lost 3 bases and J lost 7, with 19 bases in between. The CDR3 consists of 15 residues. Germline CDR1 and CDR2: KGHSH and LQKENI. The CDR3 DNA follows: TGTGCCAGCTCACCCTCCCCCACAGGGCTGAGAGAGCAGTACTTC. This gives the protein CASSPSPTGLREQYF.

The chain recombines TRBV5-1 with TRBJ1-2, with 8 bases aligning to TRBD1. The CDR3 loop spans 15 amino acids. Germline CDR1 reads SGHRS; CDR2 reads YFSETQ. With 0 bases clipped from V and 8 bases from J, the junction kept 9 bases outside the gene matches. The CDR3 sequence: CASSLATGTGEGYTF. Written as DNA, the CDR3 is TGCGCCAGCAGCTTGGCAACGGGGACAGGAGAAGGCTACACCTTC.

This clone was picked up a small number of times. The chain has TRBV5-1 and TRBJ2-7; a possible D gene is TRBD2 (5 bases). This CDR3 is 14 amino acids long. Germline CDR1 SGHRS, CDR2 YFSETQ. V shed 2 bases and J shed 3 bases, with 12 bases lying between them. The CDR3 DNA sequence: TGCGCCAGCAGCTTTGAGGGCACCGGCTACGAGCAGTACTTC. Amino acids: CASSFEGTGYEQYF.

The chain recombines TRBV6-6 with TRBJ1-3, with D tentatively TRBD1 (6 bases). The germline V gene has CDR1 MNHNY and CDR2 SVGAGI (reference sequence). The CDR3 is made up of 12 amino acids. V dropped 6 bases and J dropped 12 bases, with 15 bases sitting between them. In DNA, the CDR3 is TGTGCCAGCAGCTCCAACAGGGCCGGCATATATTTT. It yields the protein CASSSNRAGIYF.

This clone was detected once. The J gene is TRBJ1-3, the V gene TRBV10-2; TRBD1 matches at 9 bases. The CDR3 totals 17 residues. Germline-derived CDR1 and CDR2 are WSHSY and SAAADI. V was pared by 0 bases and J by 5 bases, with 8 bases of the junction left unmatched. CDR3 loop: CASSESLSTGGRNTIYF. The CDR3 DNA is TGCGCCAGCAGTGAGTCACTTTCTACAGGGGGCCGAAACACCATATATTTT.

A single count supports this clone. This chain uses TRBV7-9 with TRBJ2-1; 9 bases agree with TRBD2. Germline CDR1 is SEHNR and CDR2 is FQNEAQ (reference sequence). V was pared by 1 base and J by 8 bases, with 9 bases of the junction left unmatched. The CDR3 has 16 residues. The chain's CDR3 is CASSLVAGDRPHEQFF. CDR3 DNA: TGTGCCAGCAGCTTAGTAGCGGGGGACCGTCCTCATGAGCAGTTCTTC.